This TCR beta chain stems from a study of T cell repertoires in cytomegalovirus infection. The sample holds many counts of this clonotype. MiXCR was run by TCRdb on the reads, yielding one entry per CDR3 protein. Of under 850,000 distinct CDR3 sequences listed, 35% are singletons. The CDR3 contains 17 residues. V lost 2 bases, J lost 5 bases, and 12 bases stayed unmatched. Germline V lookup: CDR1 SGHTA, CDR2 FQGNSA. This clonotype was sampled from a human donor in good health (CMV status not recorded). Some clones in this sample may be carry-over from other donors' samples. The chain links TRBV7-2 to TRBJ2-5; 9 positions match TRBD2. The sequenced sample consisted of PBMCs. CDR3 coding DNA: TGTGCCAGCAGCTTAAATCAGCGGGGGGCCCATCGGGAGACCCAGTACTTC. This sequence encodes CASSLNQRGAHRETQYF.